Each of the 19 T cell receptor beta chains below was sequenced from the same sample in a study of graft-versus-host responses after intestinal transplantation. Repertoires were generated with immunoSEQ multiplex PCR, while TCRdb's copy carries only in-frame clones and drops some. The sample carries about 89,000 clones, approximately 94% recorded once. What these receptors recognize is not known. This sample comprised unstimulated CD8+ T cells sorted from spleen or lymph node cells, obtained before intestinal transplant. The receptors were sampled from a human donor who received an intestinal transplant.

This rearrangement joins TRBV4-1 to TRBJ2-7, with TRBD1 identical over 8 bases. Trimming took 4 bases from V and 0 from J; bases not matched to a gene: 2. Germline assignment: CDR1 MGHRA and CDR2 YSYEKL. CDR3 length equals 14 residues. CDR3 sequence reads: CASSPGQGSYEQYF. The CDR3 DNA sequence: TGCGCCAGCAGCCCTGGACAGGGCTCCTACGAGCAGTACTTC.

J is TRBJ1-5 and V is TRBV29-1, with TRBD1 matching over 8 bases. CDR1 SQVTM and CDR2 ANQGSEA come from the germline V gene. The CDR3 runs to 14 residues. The ends lost 4 bases at V and 2 bases at J; junction bases unmatched: 4. Here the CDR3 reads CSVGDRGGNQPQHF. The CDR3 nucleotides read TGCAGCGTTGGAGACAGGGGTGGCAATCAGCCCCAGCATTTT.

The V call is TRBV28, the J call TRBJ2-1, with 7 positions matching TRBD1. Germline V CDR1 and CDR2: MDHEN, SYDVKM. This CDR3 spans 13 amino acids. V was pared by 5 bases and J by 7 bases, with 5 bases of the junction left unmatched. CDR3 region: CASSIRQGNEQFF. The CDR3 nucleotides are TGTGCCAGCAGTATAAGACAGGGTAATGAGCAGTTCTTC.

The chain employs TRBV11-2 and TRBJ2-5, with D possibly being TRBD1 (6 bases). CDR3 length: 17 amino acids. V was pared by 2 bases and J by 4 bases, with 20 bases between. Germline V gene data show CDR1 as SGHAT and CDR2 as FQNNGV. The CDR3 loop is CASSLPSMGARGETQYF. The CDR3 DNA reads TGTGCCAGCAGCTTACCATCGATGGGGGCGCGTGGAGAGACCCAGTACTTC.

The V call is TRBV11-2, the J call TRBJ2-2; tentative D call: TRBD1 (5 bases). The CDR3 totals 13 residues. V was pared by 1 base and J by 8 bases, with 8 bases between. Germline CDR1 and CDR2: SGHAT and FQNNGV. The CDR3 loop is CASSLGRAGELFF. CDR3 in DNA: TGTGCCAGCAGCTTAGGCAGGGCTGGGGAGCTGTTTTTT.

V is TRBV15 and J is TRBJ2-7; D might be TRBD2 (5 bases). Trimming took off 0 bases at V and 9 bases at J, with 18 bases between the two ends. CDR3 size: 15 residues. Germline V lookup: CDR1 LNHNV, CDR2 YYDKDF (reference sequence). The CDR3 loop reads CATSRDSGGLRGQYF. CDR3 nucleotides: TGTGCCACCAGCAGAGATTCAGGCGGGCTACGAGGGCAGTACTTC. Drawing the rest from reference TRBV15 and TRBJ2-7, the complete variable domain is DAMVIQNPRYQVTQFGKPVTLSCSQTLNHNVMYWYQQKSSQAPKLLFHYYDKDFNNEADTPDNFQSRRPNTSFCFLDIRSPGLGDTAMYLCATSRDSGGLRGQYFGPGTRLTVT.

The rearrangement joins TRBV27 to TRBJ1-5; D might be TRBD1 (6 bases). The germline V and J ends were trimmed by 7 bases and 6 bases, with 19 bases remaining between them. Germline values: CDR1 MNHEY, CDR2 SMNVEV (reference sequence). CDR3 length: 15 amino acids. The CDR3 sequence is CASTPIGGGVQPQHF. The CDR3 bases are TGTGCCAGCACCCCCATAGGGGGTGGGGTTCAGCCCCAGCATTTT.

CDR3 sequence reads: CASRGTGASPLHF. In DNA form, the CDR3 reads TGTGCCAGTAGGGGGACAGGGGCTTCACCCCTCCACTTT. The J gene is TRBJ1-6, the V gene TRBV19, with TRBD1 matching over 10 bases. The V and J ends lost 6 bases and 9 bases, in that order; junction bases with no gene match: 2. CDR3 size: 13 residues. Germline assignment: CDR1 LNHDA and CDR2 SQIVND (reference sequence).

J is TRBJ2-7 and V is TRBV27; a possible D gene is TRBD1 (6 bases). The V gene's germline CDR1 is MNHEY and CDR2 SMNVEV (reference sequence). The CDR3 is made up of 11 amino acids. Trimming left V 7 bases short and J 2 bases short, with 6 bases between. DNA of the CDR3: TGTGCCAGCAAGGGGGCCTACGAGCAGTACTTC. Translation gives CASKGAYEQYF.

The rearrangement links TRBV6-5 to TRBJ1-2; no reliable D call. The germline CDR1 and CDR2 sequences are MNHEY and SVGAGI. V gave up 1 base and J gave up 6 bases, with 6 bases separating them. The CDR3 runs to 12 residues. CDR3 in amino acids: CASSYWEDGYTF. CDR3 sequence (DNA): TGTGCCAGCAGTTACTGGGAGGATGGCTACACCTTC.

This sequence joins TRBV9 and TRBJ1-2; a weak D match, TRBD1 (6 bases). Germline CDR1 reads SGDLS; CDR2 reads YYNGEE. This CDR3 is 16 amino acids long. Between the trimmed V and J ends, which lost 3 bases and 2 bases, there was a span of 17 bases. The CDR3 DNA reads TGTGCCAGCAGCGGAGGTTCGGGGGGCGCGAACTATGGCTACACCTTC. Its translation: CASSGGSGGANYGYTF.

The chain employs TRBV23-1 and TRBJ1-6; TRBD1 matches at 10 bases. Being an ORF, TRBV23-1 has a function that is uncertain. V lost 4 bases, J lost 12 bases, and 9 bases stayed unmatched. The CDR3 extends over 15 amino acids. This CDR3 reads CASSLKGQGKRPLHF. The DNA of the CDR3 is TGCGCCAGCAGTCTAAAGGGACAGGGGAAGAGACCCCTCCACTTT.

The chain has TRBV19 and TRBJ2-1, with TRBD2 matching over 10 bases. The CDR3 is made up of 15 amino acids. Looked up from germline, CDR1 is LNHDA and CDR2 is SQIVND (reference sequence). The V gene end was trimmed by 1 base and the J gene end by 6 bases; junction bases not matched to a gene: 3. The CDR3 sequence is CASSIGLAGANEQFF. CDR3 bases: TGTGCCAGTAGTATAGGCCTAGCGGGGGCCAATGAGCAGTTCTTC.

The chain uses TRBV19 and TRBJ2-3; the D gene is possibly TRBD2 (5 bases). V was clipped by 3 bases and J by 5 bases, with 12 bases between them. This CDR3 has 14 amino acids. From germline, CDR1 is LNHDA and CDR2 SQIVND (reference sequence). CDR3 sequence: CASSISGLLDTQYF. The CDR3 DNA sequence: TGTGCCAGTAGTATCTCCGGACTCTTAGATACGCAGTATTTT.

J is TRBJ2-1 and V is TRBV15, with D possibly TRBD1 on 6 matching bases. V lost 0 bases, J lost 7 bases, and 19 bases lay in between. Germline values: CDR1 LNHNV, CDR2 YYDKDF (reference sequence). This CDR3 spans 17 amino acids. This CDR3 is CATSRDRSTGSSNEQFF. CDR3 bases: TGTGCCACCAGCAGAGATAGGTCAACAGGGTCCTCAAATGAGCAGTTCTTC.

This chain links TRBV9 with TRBJ1-2; 7 bases fit TRBD1. With V trimmed by 2 bases and J by 6 bases, 10 bases remained unmatched. The length of the CDR3 is 15 residues. Germline V gives CDR1 SGDLS, CDR2 YYNGEE. DNA of the CDR3: TGTGCCAGCAGCGTGGGACAGCAGGGAGATCATGGCTACACCTTC. Translation gives CASSVGQQGDHGYTF.

The rearrangement uses TRBV14 and TRBJ1-6; 8 positions agree with TRBD1. The ends lost 5 bases at V and 10 bases at J; junction bases unmatched: 7. Germline V gives CDR1 SGHDN, CDR2 FVKESK. The CDR3 is made up of 14 amino acids. The CDR3: CASSGRTGSSPLHF. In DNA form, the CDR3 reads TGTGCCAGCAGCGGTCGGACAGGGAGCTCACCCCTCCACTTT.

The chain is built from TRBV13 and TRBJ1-1; 7 nucleotides agree with TRBD1. The CDR3 has 17 residues. J was trimmed by 3 bases and V by 3 bases; bases with no gene match: 13. Germline V gene lookup returns CDR1 PRHDT and CDR2 FYEKMQ (reference sequence). The chain's CDR3 is CASSFRGQQDGDTEAFF. The CDR3 DNA follows: TGTGCCAGCAGCTTTAGGGGGCAACAGGATGGGGACACTGAAGCTTTCTTT.

CDR3 region: CASSLGTSNEQFF. The CDR3 nucleotides are TGTGCCAGCAGCTTAGGGACTAGCAATGAGCAGTTCTTC. The rearrangement links TRBV7-2 to TRBJ2-1; 7 bases align to TRBD2. Germline V gene sequence: CDR1 SGHTA, CDR2 FQGNSA. J was trimmed by 6 bases and V by 1 base; bases with no gene match: 0. CDR3 length: 13 residues.